This TCR beta chain was identified during a study of blood T cells in healthy people across ages (dated by TCRdb to 2014 to 2015). For the study in its entirety: In model experiments, template switching captured about one uniquely barcoded TCR beta cDNA molecule for every two T cells. To track age-related changes in TCR beta repertoire diversity, the study relied on deep sequencing normalized with unique cDNA molecular identifiers. The donors were divided into four age groups: young (average around 17 years), middle-aged (under 40), aged (around 59) and long-lived (82). Using the same blood draw, the study looked at two additional independent replicas of 1 million unique cDNA reads for two donors, one aged 18 to 30 and the other aged 80 or older. On the study overall, not on this receptor specifically: Conclusive comparison of naive and antigen-experienced compartments was prevented by the profiling of bulk unsorted PBMCs. As age increased, observed TCR beta diversity per million T cells dropped in a roughly linear way, and a significant reduction was already evident by age about 40. Estimates of total diversity based on one million sequenced T cells were considered lower bounds and underestimates. Because donor CMV infection status was unknown, age-related changes in expanded clonotypes were potentially confounded. There was a strong correlation between observed TCR beta diversity and the percentage of naive T cells measured by flow cytometry. Compared with the aged group, the long-lived group had more naive CD4+ T cells, fewer expanded clones and increased TCR diversity, a pattern suggesting age selection.

This clonotype was detected a few times. This clone's antigen is unknown. Per-base qualities were not stored, and no clone one base away is much larger. Donors were 39 systemically healthy Caucasian individuals from Russia aged about 6 to 100 years. Each donor gave ten milliliters of peripheral blood, collected into EDTA-treated Vacutainer tubes. Ficoll-Paque density-gradient centrifugation was used to isolate PBMCs, with at least 6 million obtained per sample. Total RNA, at least 5 micrograms per sample, was extracted from PBMCs with Trizol reagent. For every donor, flow cytometry on a PBMC aliquot measured the percentage of naive CD45RAhigh/CD27high T cells. CDR1 and CDR2 are drawn from the germline V gene (reference sequence): MNHEY, SMNVEV. The CDR3 contains 13 residues, cysteine and phenylalanine counted. Only CDR3 DNA remains: 39 bases, in frame from the first base. V is cut by 3 bases and J by 6 bases, and the space between the germline ends is 9 bases.

The method was 5' RACE. Sequencing instrument: Illumina HiSeq 2500. A second PCR of about 7 to 12 cycles was performed with a sample-barcoded 5' primer and a J-beta primer mix. A unique molecular identifier was introduced onto each TCR beta cDNA molecule by a template-switch 5' adaptor carrying 12 random nucleotides. At least 2.5 million CDR3-containing paired-end reads were obtained from each sample. All of the RNA was converted into first-strand cDNA using the Mint cDNA synthesis kit, with a TRBC-specific oligonucleotide serving as the primer. All cDNA was treated with uracil-DNA glycosylase and then went through a first 18-cycle PCR with the universal primers M1SS and BC2_uni_R. Per the source publication's procedure: For normalization, 1 million high-quality reads were randomly selected from each sample, with every read carrying a distinct molecular identifier. Instead of being binned into consensus sequences, reads that shared molecular identifiers were thrown out. MiTCR, set to a Q25 quality threshold and the strictest error-elimination algorithm, was used for CDR3 identification, clonotype clustering and error correction. A nonparametric unseen species model with Euler transformation was used to estimate a lower bound on total TCR beta diversity. The public reads were quality trimmed at Q25 with fastp and then assembled into clones with MiXCR by TCRdb, keeping productive beta chains. Rows are combined by CDR3 protein, so each entry shows the most common genes and DNA. Here the V and J calls rest on TCRdb's processing, not on the authors' analysis. For this sample there are about 930,000 distinct CDR3 sequences; about 27% appear just once. The top ten clones comprise more than 8.5% of the sample.

These sequences were also reported in another study, on T cells of mothers and their children. The second paper further reports: Donors were nine systemically healthy Caucasian individuals: three mothers and their six children. cDNA synthesis used all of the extracted RNA, with roughly 1.5 ug of RNA in each 15 ul reaction. In the second PCR, the M1S primer added sample barcodes and 2-4 random nucleotides. More than 9 million TCR beta CDR3 reads were obtained from each mother, and about 3 million reads were obtained from each child. TCR recombination output is similarly shaped by thymic selection in related and unrelated pairs, with a minor effect exerted by inherited differences. Normalized repertoire overlap in related mother-child pairs was always slightly higher than in unrelated mother-child pairs, but the difference was never significant. No persistent microchimeric T cell clones were detected, at a sensitivity of 90 to 100 clones per million clonotypes. Deep NGS was used in the study to compare the TCR beta repertoires of mothers and children and to look for features that separate related mother-child pairs from unrelated individuals. Mothers averaged around 40 +/- 4 years of age and children averaged about 10 +/- 4 years. Libraries were sequenced on Illumina HiSeq 2000 with 100+100 nt paired-end reads after adapter ligation with NEBNext reagents. To avoid cross-contamination, the mother libraries and the child libraries were prepared a month apart and sequenced in separate runs. Each donor had between roughly 450,000 and 2,100,000 distinct TCR beta clonotypes identified. Naive TCR beta clonotypes were estimated from low-frequency clonotypes matched to each donor's FACS-determined naive share, without sorting.

This TCR was recovered from a woman in her forties in good health. The chain links TRBV27 with TRBJ2-1; the D assignment is uncertain and may be TRBD1 or TRBD2, with 5 bases supporting each. What was sequenced was blood. The DNA is TGTGCCAGCAGTTTTGGGACCCCCAATGAGCAGTTCTTC. Translated, this gives CASSFGTPNEQFF.